These T cell receptor beta chains were read from a single sample in a study of cytomegalovirus exposure and HLA in healthy donors. Some clones are missing from TCRdb's copy, which holds only in-frame ones; the method was immunoSEQ multiplex PCR. The data hold over 150,000 clones, with about 83% observed a single time. Sequencing input: PBMCs. Receptors originate from a young woman in good health and CMV-seronegative. The CDR3 runs from the conserved cysteine through the conserved F or W. The D gene is left open where the match is weak. Rows may omit the clone size; those that give it use once, few, many or a size class.

CDR3 DNA: TGTGCCAGCAGTCCTCGGGAGGGGGCCTTAGGGCAGTACTTC
CDR3 protein: CASSPREGALGQYF
D gene: NA
J gene: TRBJ2-7
clone size: NA
V gene: TRBV6-6

CDR3 DNA: TGTGCCAGTAGGCTAAGACAGGGGGGTCAGCCCCAGCATTTT
CDR3 protein: CASRLRQGGQPQHF
D gene: TRBD1
J gene: TRBJ1-5
clone size: NA
V gene: TRBV19

CDR3 DNA: TGCGCCAGCAGCGCCTGGACAGGGGAGGATGGCTACACCTTC
CDR3 protein: CASSAWTGEDGYTF
D gene: TRBD1
J gene: TRBJ1-2
clone size: NA
V gene: TRBV5-1

CDR3 DNA: TGTGCCAGCAAGACTAGCGGGGGCCAGTACGAGCAGTACTTC
CDR3 protein: CASKTSGGQYEQYF
D gene: TRBD2
J gene: TRBJ2-7
clone size: NA
V gene: TRBV6-5

CDR3 DNA: TGCGCCAGCAGTAACAGTGGCTCCTATAATTCACCCCTCCACTTT
CDR3 protein: CASSNSGSYNSPLHF
D gene: NA
J gene: TRBJ1-6
clone size: NA
V gene: TRBV10-2

CDR3 DNA: TGCGCCAGCAGCCCAGGTCGGGACACTTACTACGAGCAGTACTTC
CDR3 protein: CASSPGRDTYYEQYF
D gene: NA
J gene: TRBJ2-7
clone size: NA
V gene: TRBV4-1

CDR3 DNA: TGTGCCAGCAGCCAAGGAGCGCAGTATTTT
CDR3 protein: CASSQGAQYF
D gene: NA
J gene: TRBJ2-3
clone size: NA
V gene: TRBV7-2

CDR3 DNA: TGTGCCAGTTTGCGGGGGTCTGGCAATCAGCCCCAGCATTTT
CDR3 protein: CASLRGSGNQPQHF
D gene: NA
J gene: TRBJ1-5
clone size: NA
V gene: TRBV19

CDR3 DNA: TGTGCCACGAGGGTTGTTGGGGGCGGCTACACCTTC
CDR3 protein: CATRVVGGGYTF
D gene: NA
J gene: TRBJ1-2
clone size: NA
V gene: TRBV27

CDR3 DNA: TGTGCCAGCAGTTACGGGACAGGGCGGAACTATGGCTACACCTTC
CDR3 protein: CASSYGTGRNYGYTF
D gene: TRBD1
J gene: TRBJ1-2
clone size: NA
V gene: TRBV6-6

CDR3 DNA: TGTGCCAGCAGCCCGGGGGTGGGGGAAGAGACCCAGTACTTC
CDR3 protein: CASSPGVGEETQYF
D gene: NA
J gene: TRBJ2-5
clone size: NA
V gene: TRBV7-9

CDR3 DNA: TGTGCCAGCAGCTTAGAGTACCGTCTATCCTACGAGCAGTACTTC
CDR3 protein: CASSLEYRLSYEQYF
D gene: NA
J gene: TRBJ2-7
clone size: NA
V gene: TRBV7-2

CDR3 DNA: TGCGCCAGCAGCACCCCGGGACTTGATTACAATGAGCAGTTCTTC
CDR3 protein: CASSTPGLDYNEQFF
D gene: NA
J gene: TRBJ2-1
clone size: NA
V gene: TRBV5-1

CDR3 DNA: TGTGCCAGCAGACCCCCCGACAGGGTTCATGGCTACACCTTC
CDR3 protein: CASRPPDRVHGYTF
D gene: TRBD1
J gene: TRBJ1-2
clone size: NA
V gene: TRBV6-5

CDR3 DNA: TGCGCCAGCAGCCAACCCGGGACTAGCGGGAGGTCGGGGGAGCTGTTTTTT
CDR3 protein: CASSQPGTSGRSGELFF
D gene: TRBD2
J gene: TRBJ2-2
clone size: NA
V gene: TRBV4-1

CDR3 DNA: TGTGCCAGCAGCTTGGGAGGTTACGGGACAGATACGCAGTATTTT
CDR3 protein: CASSLGGYGTDTQYF
D gene: NA
J gene: TRBJ2-3
clone size: NA
V gene: TRBV5-6

CDR3 DNA: TGTGCCAGCAGTGACACAGGGGGGGCAGGGTTCTCCTATAATTCACCCCTCCACTTT
CDR3 protein: CASSDTGGAGFSYNSPLHF
D gene: TRBD1
J gene: TRBJ1-6
clone size: once
V gene: TRBV6-1

CDR3 DNA: TGTGCCAGCAGTGAAGGGCGACAGGGGGCTAACACTGAAGCTTTCTTT
CDR3 protein: CASSEGRQGANTEAFF
D gene: TRBD1
J gene: TRBJ1-1
clone size: NA
V gene: TRBV25-1

CDR3 DNA: TGTGCCAGCAGCTTAGCGAGTATCGGGACTAGAAAGTTCTTC
CDR3 protein: CASSLASIGTRKFF
D gene: TRBD2
J gene: TRBJ2-1
clone size: NA
V gene: TRBV7-9

CDR3 DNA: TGTGCCAGCAGCTCAACACTCGGGGAGCCCCAGCATTTT
CDR3 protein: CASSSTLGEPQHF
D gene: NA
J gene: TRBJ1-5
clone size: NA
V gene: TRBV7-2

CDR3 DNA: TGCAGCGTTGTTAGGGCTAGCGGACTCAATGAGCAGTTCTTC
CDR3 protein: CSVVRASGLNEQFF
D gene: TRBD2
J gene: TRBJ2-1
clone size: NA
V gene: TRBV29-1

CDR3 DNA: TGCAGCGCCGACGACAGGAACAACTATGGCTACACCTTC
CDR3 protein: CSADDRNNYGYTF
D gene: NA
J gene: TRBJ1-2
clone size: NA
V gene: TRBV29-1

CDR3 DNA: TGCGCCAGCAGCTTGGCGGCCTCCGCGGGGCACGAGCAGTACTTC
CDR3 protein: CASSLAASAGHEQYF
D gene: NA
J gene: TRBJ2-7
clone size: NA
V gene: TRBV5-1

CDR3 DNA: TGTGCCAGCTCACTACAGGGGACTGGAAACACCATATATTTT
CDR3 protein: CASSLQGTGNTIYF
D gene: TRBD1
J gene: TRBJ1-3
clone size: NA
V gene: TRBV18

CDR3 DNA: TGTGCCAGCAGCTCCGGACTCGTCACAGATACGCAGTATTTT
CDR3 protein: CASSSGLVTDTQYF
D gene: NA
J gene: TRBJ2-3
clone size: NA
V gene: TRBV11-2

CDR3 DNA: TGTGCCAGCAGCGCCCCCCGGGACAGACCGTCTAACTACGAGCAGTACTTC
CDR3 protein: CASSAPRDRPSNYEQYF
D gene: TRBD1
J gene: TRBJ2-7
clone size: NA
V gene: TRBV9

CDR3 DNA: TGTGCCAGCAGTATGACTGAGATCATCCTAAATAGCAATCAGCCCCAGCATTTT
CDR3 protein: CASSMTEIILNSNQPQHF
D gene: NA
J gene: TRBJ1-5
clone size: NA
V gene: TRBV5-8

CDR3 DNA: TGCGCCAGCAGGCTTGTAGCGGGATTGTTAGAGACCCAGTACTTC
CDR3 protein: CASRLVAGLLETQYF
D gene: TRBD2
J gene: TRBJ2-5
clone size: NA
V gene: TRBV5-1

CDR3 DNA: TGCGCCAGCAGCCGGCTAGCGGGGGGAGGCACAGATACGCAGTATTTT
CDR3 protein: CASSRLAGGGTDTQYF
D gene: TRBD2
J gene: TRBJ2-3
clone size: NA
V gene: TRBV5-1

CDR3 DNA: TGTGCCAGCACGGGACAGGGGACGGGCTCTATTCACGAGCAGTACTTC
CDR3 protein: CASTGQGTGSIHEQYF
D gene: TRBD1
J gene: TRBJ2-7
clone size: NA
V gene: TRBV7-2

CDR3 DNA: TGTGCCAGCAGTTTACCCCGGAGCGGGAGCTTAGATGAGCAGTTCTTC
CDR3 protein: CASSLPRSGSLDEQFF
D gene: TRBD2
J gene: TRBJ2-1
clone size: once
V gene: TRBV28

CDR3 DNA: TGTGCCAGCAGTTTATATTCCACGGGAAATGAAAAACTGTTTTTT
CDR3 protein: CASSLYSTGNEKLFF
D gene: NA
J gene: TRBJ1-4
clone size: NA
V gene: TRBV28

CDR3 DNA: TGTGCCAGCAGCGAAATCGGGGGGGGGCCGCGGCAAGAGACCCAGTACTTC
CDR3 protein: CASSEIGGGPRQETQYF
D gene: TRBD2
J gene: TRBJ2-5
clone size: NA
V gene: TRBV7-9

CDR3 DNA: TGTGCCAGCAGTCAGACCCGGGTGCGAAACATTCAGTACTTC
CDR3 protein: CASSQTRVRNIQYF
D gene: NA
J gene: TRBJ2-4
clone size: once
V gene: TRBV6-5

CDR3 DNA: TGTGCCAGCAGCTCCGACCGGACTAGCTCTACAGATACGCAGTATTTT
CDR3 protein: CASSSDRTSSTDTQYF
D gene: TRBD2
J gene: TRBJ2-3
clone size: NA
V gene: TRBV7-2

CDR3 DNA: TGTGCCTGGAGTGTCTCAGGGGCTGGCTACACCTTC
CDR3 protein: CAWSVSGAGYTF
D gene: NA
J gene: TRBJ1-2
clone size: NA
V gene: TRBV30

CDR3 DNA: TGTGCCAGCAGGCCTTACAGGGGGAAGGGGGAGACCCAGTACTTC
CDR3 protein: CASRPYRGKGETQYF
D gene: TRBD1
J gene: TRBJ2-5
clone size: few
V gene: TRBV6-6